Shown below are 23 T cell receptor beta chains from a single sample sequenced in a study of T cells expressing NK-cell markers. TCRdb derives one entry per CDR3 protein from the 5' RACE reads, leaving out DNA. Its clone listing holds about 410,000 distinct CDR3 sequences. The sequenced material came from blood T cells: a sorted CD56 or NKG2C T cell subset, CD4+ or CD8+ T cells, or bulk PBMC T cells (not recorded which). The receptors were gathered from a woman aged 50 to 60 in good health.

The chain couples TRBV12-3 or TRBV12-4 to TRBJ2-1; the D gene TCRdb calls, TRBD1, cannot be checked with no DNA. This CDR3 is 15 amino acids long. CDR3 residues: CASRISVRAYNEQFF.

The chain carries TRBV24-1 and TRBJ2-3. This CDR3 has 14 residues. CDR1 and CDR2 (germline): KGHDR, SFDVKD. The CDR3 loop reads CATSEDGYADTQYF.

The chain is built from TRBV14 and TRBJ1-2; TCRdb lists TRBD1, though no DNA is available to test this call. The CDR3 has 16 amino acids. Germline values: CDR1 SGHDN, CDR2 FVKESK. The CDR3 is CASSQEGGGRNYGYTF. The entire variable domain, with the rest obtained from reference TRBV14 and TRBJ1-2, is as follows: EAGVTQFPSHSVIEKGQTVTLRCDPISGHDNLYWYRRVMGKEIKFLLHFVKESKQDESGMPNNRFLAERTGGTYSTLKVQPAELEDSGVYFCASSQEGGGRNYGYTFGSGTRLTVV.

J is TRBJ2-1 and V is TRBV10-3; TCRdb reports TRBD2, a call that lacks DNA to check it against. The CDR3 has 19 amino acids. Germline values: CDR1 ENHRY, CDR2 SYGVKD. This chain's CDR3 is CAISESRLGGSTGYNEQFF.

The V gene is TRBV5-4, the J gene TRBJ1-5; TCRdb picks TRBD1, but there is no DNA to check that call. Germline CDR1 and CDR2: SGHNT and YYREEE (reference sequence). The CDR3 sequence is 15 residues long. CDR3 region: CASSSPGTSNQPQHF.

V usage is TRBV29-1 and J usage is TRBJ2-3. Germline lookup yields CDR1 SQVTM and CDR2 ANQGSEA. This CDR3 comprises 11 residues. CDR3: CSVVPDGAQYF.

The rearrangement joins TRBV5-1 to TRBJ2-2; the D call of TRBD1 rests on TCRdb alone, since no DNA is present to check it. From germline, CDR1 is SGHRS and CDR2 YFSETQ. The CDR3 has 16 residues. The CDR3 protein is CASSGFLGGDSGELFF.

The chain carries TRBV3-1 and TRBJ2-3; TCRdb outputs TRBD1, but without DNA this stays unchecked. Germline CDR1 LGHDT, CDR2 YNNKEL (reference sequence). The CDR3 is made up of 13 amino acids. The CDR3 loop is CASSRQGRDTQYF.

The rearrangement joins TRBV7-8 to TRBJ2-7. Germline V gives CDR1 SGHVS, CDR2 FQNEAQ. The CDR3 sequence is 14 residues long. The CDR3 sequence: CASSLVGRTYEQYF.

V is TRBV19 and J is TRBJ2-3; TCRdb's D call, TRBD2, is unchecked because there is no DNA. Germline V gives CDR1 LNHDA, CDR2 SQIVND (reference sequence). CDR3 length: 12 amino acids. The CDR3 sequence: CATSPSTDTQYF.

The rearrangement links TRBV9 to TRBJ2-4; TCRdb indicates TRBD1, and absent DNA this call remains unverified. Germline CDR1 is SGDLS and CDR2 is YYNGEE. The CDR3 length is 16 residues. The CDR3 region is CASSVGLGVRTDIQYF.

The rearrangement uses TRBV5-1 and TRBJ1-5; TCRdb's D call, TRBD1, is unchecked because there is no DNA. This CDR3 comprises 17 residues. Germline assignment: CDR1 SGHRS and CDR2 YFSETQ. This chain's CDR3 is CASSFNSTGGEVEPQHF. The variable domain in full, completed from reference TRBV5-1 and TRBJ1-5, reads KAGVTQTPRYLIKTRGQQVTLSCSPISGHRSVSWYQQTPGQGLQFLFEYFSETQRNKGNFPGRFSGRQFSNSRSEMNVSTLELGDSALYLCASSFNSTGGEVEPQHFGDGTRLSIL.

CDR3 protein: CASSTSGIYTGELFF. The chain combines TRBV2 with TRBJ2-2. The length of the CDR3 is 15 residues. CDR1 and CDR2 (germline): SNHLY, FYNNEI. Full variable domain (remainder filled in from reference TRBV2 and TRBJ2-2): EPEVTQTPSHQVTQMGQEVILRCVPISNHLYFYWYRQILGQKVEFLVSFYNNEISEKSEIFDDQFSVERPDGSNFTLKIRSTKLEDSAMYFCASSTSGIYTGELFFGEGSRLTVL.

V gene TRBV12-3 or TRBV12-4 combines with J gene TRBJ1-1. The CDR3 spans 14 residues. CDR3: CASSQAVLNTEAFF.

V is TRBV21-1 and J is TRBJ2-1. TRBV21-1 is noted as a pseudogene. The CDR3 is made up of 17 amino acids. CDR3 loop: CASSKAWNKSKGNEQFF.

This chain links TRBV7-8 with TRBJ2-3. The CDR3 consists of 13 residues. Germline V lookup: CDR1 SGHVS, CDR2 FQNEAQ. CDR3 region: CASSSLATDTQYF.

J is TRBJ1-1 and V is TRBV5-1; without DNA, the TCRdb call of TRBD1 cannot be checked. The germline V gene encodes CDR1 SGHRS and CDR2 YFSETQ. The CDR3 has 14 amino acids. The chain's CDR3 is CASSNLIGGQEAFF.

This chain links TRBV12-3 or TRBV12-4 with TRBJ2-7; TCRdb reports TRBD2, a call that lacks DNA to check it against. The CDR3 contains 16 residues. This chain's CDR3 is CASSATLAGGPHEQYF.

The chain links TRBV12-3 or TRBV12-4 to TRBJ1-4; checking the TCRdb D call of TRBD1 is not possible without DNA. The CDR3 totals 14 residues. This CDR3 is CATRRGTGNEKLFF.

The rearrangement links TRBV6-2 or TRBV6-3 to TRBJ1-1; TCRdb selects TRBD1, and the lack of DNA leaves this call unchecked. The CDR3 loop spans 15 amino acids. Per germline, CDR1 MNHEY and CDR2 SVGEGT. This CDR3 reads CASSYSSGGWTEAFF.

The chain couples TRBV5-1 to TRBJ2-1; absent DNA, TCRdb's TRBD2 call cannot be checked. CDR1 and CDR2 (germline): SGHRS, YFSETQ. The CDR3 consists of 15 residues. The CDR3 protein is CASSSVGTSGRKQFF.

CDR3 in amino acids: CASTGGLAGAGELFF. The chain couples TRBV6-5 to TRBJ2-2; the TCRdb D gene call, TRBD2, has no DNA to confirm it. CDR1 and CDR2 (germline): MNHEY, SVGAGI. The length of the CDR3 is 15 residues.

The chain uses TRBV10-3 and TRBJ1-1; there is no DNA to check the TCRdb D call of TRBD1. The CDR3 spans 13 residues. Looked up from germline, CDR1 is ENHRY and CDR2 is SYGVKD. CDR3 in amino acids: CAIRLQENTEAFF.